The T cell receptor beta chain described here comes from a study of metastatic and nonmetastatic thyroid tumors. Every patient underwent thyroid surgery untreated. CDR3 length: 14 amino acids. CDR1 is MGHDK and CDR2 is SYGVNS in the germline V gene. J was trimmed by 3 bases and V by 3 bases; bases with no gene match: 3. TCRdb reprocessed the PCR reads using MiXCR. The sample includes just over 15,000 clones, about 35% seen only once; the top ten take roughly 9.6%. This sequence originates from a male donor with papillary thyroid cancer or a benign thyroid nodule (not recorded which). Some clones in this sample may be carry-over from other donors' samples. This rearrangement joins TRBV25-1 to TRBJ1-2; 8 nucleotides line up with TRBD1. Sequencing input: tumor tissue. CDR3 sequence reads: CASSDRGRDYGYTF. CDR3 coding DNA: TGTGCCAGCAGTGACAGGGGGCGTGACTATGGCTACACCTTC.